Listed here are 26 T cell receptor beta chains from one sample, sequenced in a study of blood T cell repertoires in COVID-19 (dated by TCRdb to about 2020). Library prep was done by the immunoSEQ multiplex PCR assay. Sourced from immuneACCESS, this table was stored by TCRdb with only in-frame sequences that have V and J called. A share of the clones is absent; for the studies checked, an unresolved V gene accounts for under half, and the remainder has no known explanation. Across this sample there are some 130,000 clones, with more than 75% seen only once. In total, the top ten clones hold approximately 3.3% of the sample. The sequencing input was peripheral blood. The receptors here all came from a woman aged 60-75 years with acute or convalescent COVID-19.

The genes are TRBV28 and TRBJ1-2; 8 nucleotides agree with TRBD1. CDR3 length equals 14 residues. With V trimmed by 6 bases and J by 8 bases, 11 bases remained unmatched. CDR1 is MDHEN and CDR2 is SYDVKM in the germline V gene. CDR3 nucleotides: TGTGCCAGCAGGCTGGAAGGACAGGGTGGAGGCTACACCTTC. It encodes CASRLEGQGGGYTF.

The rearrangement uses TRBV5-1 and TRBJ1-1, with D possibly matching TRBD1 (5 bases). The V gene lost 0 bases and the J gene lost 8 bases, with 17 bases spanning the gap. Germline V gene lookup returns CDR1 SGHRS and CDR2 YFSETQ. This CDR3 is built from 15 residues. The CDR3 bases are TGCGCCAGCAGCTTGGAGGCTACAGGTCCCAACGAAGCTTTCTTT. This sequence encodes CASSLEATGPNEAFF.

In this sample, this clone turned up a few times. The rearrangement joins TRBV28 to TRBJ2-7; TRBD2 matches 8 bases. The CDR3 runs to 14 residues. V lost 7 bases and J lost 3; bases outside the gene matches: 8. CDR1 is MDHEN and CDR2 is SYDVKM in the germline V gene. The CDR3 here is CASTESGSFYEQYF. The CDR3 region has the DNA TGTGCCAGCACGGAGAGCGGGAGTTTCTACGAGCAGTACTTC.

This clone was recorded only once. This rearrangement joins TRBV28 to TRBJ1-5, with 9 bases aligning to TRBD1. Per the germline V gene, CDR1 is MDHEN and CDR2 is SYDVKM. V was clipped by 4 bases and J by 1 base; unmatched bases: 11. This CDR3 has 18 residues. The CDR3 region is CASSSRVQGAISNQPQHF. CDR3 coding DNA: TGTGCCAGCAGTTCCCGGGTACAGGGGGCGATAAGCAATCAGCCCCAGCATTTT.

This clone has more than one count but fewer than ten. The rearrangement uses TRBV5-1 and TRBJ2-5; 7 bases line up with TRBD2. Germline V gene data show CDR1 as SGHRS and CDR2 as YFSETQ. The trim removed 0 bases at V and 5 bases at J, leaving 22 bases unmatched. This CDR3 region has 20 residues. The CDR3 protein is CASSLDPAGELGRGGETQYF. In DNA form, the CDR3 reads TGCGCCAGCAGCTTGGATCCAGCGGGCGAACTTGGGAGGGGAGGGGAGACCCAGTACTTC.

The J gene is TRBJ1-2, the V gene TRBV5-4; TRBD1 is a possible D gene (5 bases). V lost 5 bases and J lost 4, with 9 bases in between. This CDR3 comprises 12 residues. Looked up from germline, CDR1 is SGHNT and CDR2 is YYREEE (reference sequence). The CDR3 region is CASSQGGYGYTF. For the CDR3, the DNA is TGTGCCAGCAGTCAGGGCGGCTATGGCTACACCTTC.

The rearrangement uses TRBV19 and TRBJ1-5, with 12 positions matching TRBD1. This CDR3 region has 18 residues. Germline loops: CDR1 LNHDA, CDR2 SQIVND (reference sequence). V lost 0 bases, J lost 3 bases, and 6 bases stayed unmatched. The CDR3 nucleotides are TGTGCCAGTAGTATAGATTGGGGACAGGGGGCAATCAATCAGCCCCAGCATTTT. As protein: CASSIDWGQGAINQPQHF.

This clone was recorded only once. This rearrangement joins TRBV7-8 to TRBJ1-6, with a weak D call TRBD1 (6 bases). In germline, CDR1 is SGHVS, CDR2 FQNEAQ. The CDR3 loop spans 13 amino acids. With 5 bases removed from V and 10 bases from J, the gap between germline ends came to 12 bases. CDR3: CASSLQGESPLHF. The CDR3 DNA reads as TGTGCCAGCAGCCTACAGGGTGAATCACCCCTCCACTTT.

The chain combines TRBV6-5 with TRBJ2-1; D is perhaps TRBD2 (6 bases). V was trimmed by 6 bases and J by 10 bases, leaving 13 bases between them. Germline CDR1 MNHEY, CDR2 SVGAGI. The CDR3 has 12 amino acids. CDR3 in amino acids: CASRAGFEEQFF. CDR3 DNA sequence: TGTGCCAGCAGGGCGGGATTCGAGGAGCAGTTCTTC.

This chain uses TRBV10-3 with TRBJ1-2, with D perhaps TRBD1 (6 bases). This CDR3 is built from 13 residues. V was trimmed by 4 bases and J by 8 bases, leaving 14 bases between them. Germline V gene sequence: CDR1 ENHRY, CDR2 SYGVKD. The CDR3 sequence: CAISGTVVEGYTF. As DNA, the CDR3 is TGTGCCATCAGTGGGACAGTAGTGGAGGGCTACACCTTC.

This clone has a handful of counts. This chain uses TRBV12-3 or TRBV12-4 with TRBJ1-4, with no clear D. The CDR3 is 13 residues long. The ends were cut back, 3 bases at V and 7 bases at J, with 9 bases in the middle. CDR3 sequence reads: CASSFSGSEKLFF. Written as DNA, the CDR3 is TGTGCCAGCAGTTTCAGCGGGAGTGAAAAACTGTTTTTT.

This rearrangement joins TRBV10-1 to TRBJ1-3; D is unresolved. The germline V gene encodes CDR1 WNHNN and CDR2 SYGVQD (reference sequence). The CDR3 is made up of 13 amino acids. The V end lost 4 bases, the J end lost 4 bases, and 8 bases lay between the germline ends. The CDR3 sequence is CASSATVGNTIYF. The CDR3 bases are TGCGCCAGCAGTGCAACTGTCGGAAACACCATATATTTT.

The rearrangement joins TRBV29-1 to TRBJ1-1, with a possible D match to TRBD1 (6 bases). Germline loops: CDR1 SQVTM, CDR2 ANQGSEA. The V gene lost 6 bases and the J gene lost 2 bases, with 16 bases spanning the gap. The CDR3 has 14 residues. The chain's CDR3 is CSVAQQGRNTEAFF. DNA for the CDR3: TGCAGCGTCGCACAACAGGGTCGTAACACTGAAGCTTTCTTT.

This clone has only a few counts. The V and J genes are TRBV28 and TRBJ2-7; 9 bases match TRBD1. Trimming removed 6 bases from V and 0 bases from J; junction bases left unmatched: 12. Per the germline V gene, CDR1 is MDHEN and CDR2 is SYDVKM. The CDR3 covers 17 residues. The CDR3: CASSLPGQGTISYEQYF. The CDR3 DNA sequence: TGTGCCAGCAGCCTACCGGGACAGGGTACAATCTCCTACGAGCAGTACTTC.

The chain couples TRBV28 to TRBJ1-2; TRBD1 is a possible D gene (5 bases). V lost 5 bases to trimming and J lost 0 bases, with 16 bases between them. CDR3 length: 16 amino acids. Germline V CDR1 and CDR2: MDHEN, SYDVKM. The CDR3 DNA reads as TGTGCCAGCAGTCCGGGGGGGTCTGCTGCTAACTATGGCTACACCTTC. Its translation is CASSPGGSAANYGYTF.

V is TRBV19 and J is TRBJ2-7, with D perhaps TRBD2 (6 bases). This CDR3 is 12 amino acids long. V gave up 5 bases and J gave up 9 bases, with 14 bases separating them. Per germline, CDR1 LNHDA and CDR2 SQIVND (reference sequence). CDR3 protein: CASSQGGYGQYF. CDR3 coding DNA: TGTGCCAGTAGTCAGGGAGGATATGGGCAGTACTTC.

The CDR3 loop reads CASSSPGQGAYGYTF. CDR3 DNA: TGTGCCAGCAGCTCTCCGGGACAGGGTGCCTATGGCTACACCTTC. The chain couples TRBV5-5 to TRBJ1-2; 9 bases agree with TRBD1. The CDR3 loop spans 15 amino acids. V trimming: 3 bases; J trimming: 4 bases; junction bases outside the gene matches: 7. Germline V gene lookup returns CDR1 SGHKS and CDR2 YYEKEE (reference sequence).

The chain carries TRBV15 and TRBJ1-4, with D unresolved. With 0 bases removed from V and 7 bases from J, the gap between germline ends came to 12 bases. This CDR3 has 15 amino acids. Looked up from germline, CDR1 is LNHNV and CDR2 is YYDKDF (reference sequence). The CDR3: CATSRDPGLGEKLFF. The CDR3 region has the DNA TGTGCCACCAGCAGAGATCCCGGACTTGGTGAAAAACTGTTTTTT.

The chain uses TRBV5-1 and TRBJ2-1; no clear D. The CDR3 length is 14 residues. Between the trimmed V and J ends, which lost 4 bases and 0 bases, there was a span of 8 bases. In germline, CDR1 is SGHRS, CDR2 YFSETQ. For the CDR3, the DNA is TGCGCCAGCAGCGAGGCTAACTCCTACAATGAGCAGTTCTTC. Translated: CASSEANSYNEQFF.

V and J are TRBV14 and TRBJ2-7, with D hard to call. The germline V gene encodes CDR1 SGHDN and CDR2 FVKESK. V was clipped by 6 bases and J by 6 bases, with 15 bases between them. The CDR3 is 13 residues long. The CDR3 loop reads CASRLAAPREQYV. Here the CDR3 DNA reads TGTGCCAGCAGGTTGGCGGCCCCACGCGAGCAGTACGTC.

The chain couples TRBV29-1 to TRBJ2-7; 7 bases are shared with TRBD2. Germline values: CDR1 SQVTM, CDR2 ANQGSEA. This CDR3 is 14 amino acids long. After removal of 4 bases from V and 8 bases from J, the junction contained 14 bases not matched to a gene. The DNA for the CDR3 is TGCAGCGTTGTTGTCCGGGGGGAGACTACGAAGCAGTACTTC. This sequence encodes CSVVVRGETTKQYF.

The V gene is TRBV28, the J gene TRBJ1-5, with D possibly TRBD1 on 6 matching bases. The V end was cut by 7 bases, the J end by 6 bases, with 13 bases between. The CDR3 runs 13 residues. Germline V lookup: CDR1 MDHEN, CDR2 SYDVKM. The CDR3 DNA sequence: TGTGCCAGCAATATGAGGGGGTTTCAGCCCCAGCATTTT. Translating it yields CASNMRGFQPQHF.

This chain uses TRBV3-1 (or the pseudogene TRBV3-2) with TRBJ2-7; TRBD1 matches 7 bases. V was clipped by 2 bases and J by 12 bases; unmatched bases: 13. CDR1 and CDR2 (germline): LGHDT, YNNKEL (reference sequence). This CDR3 contains 14 residues. The CDR3: CASSQIGEAGTAYF. CDR3 DNA: TGTGCCAGCAGCCAAATCGGCGAGGCCGGGACAGCGTACTTC.

The J gene is TRBJ1-5, the V gene TRBV9; no clear D. Trimming took 0 bases from V and 6 from J, leaving 10 bases between them. Germline values: CDR1 SGDLS, CDR2 YYNGEE. CDR3 length equals 14 residues. DNA of the CDR3: TGTGCCAGCAGCGTAGGGTCAGGTAGTCAGCCCCAGCATTTT. It is translated as CASSVGSGSQPQHF.

The chain has TRBV28 and TRBJ1-3, with a tentative D call TRBD1 (5 bases). The germline V gene encodes CDR1 MDHEN and CDR2 SYDVKM. This CDR3 comprises 15 residues. Trimming took off 3 bases at V and 7 bases at J, with 16 bases between the two ends. Here the CDR3 reads CASSFSSGIRNTIYF. The CDR3 DNA is TGTGCCAGCAGTTTTTCCTCAGGGATTCGGAACACCATATATTTT.

A single count supports this clone. J is TRBJ1-1 and V is TRBV7-9; TRBD1 agrees at 7 bases. This CDR3 comprises 14 residues. Per germline, CDR1 SEHNR and CDR2 FQNEAQ (reference sequence). V was pared by 5 bases and J by 0 bases, with 3 bases of the junction left unmatched. This chain's CDR3 is CASSRDSMNTEAFF. CDR3 coding DNA: TGTGCCAGCAGCCGGGACAGCATGAACACTGAAGCTTTCTTT.